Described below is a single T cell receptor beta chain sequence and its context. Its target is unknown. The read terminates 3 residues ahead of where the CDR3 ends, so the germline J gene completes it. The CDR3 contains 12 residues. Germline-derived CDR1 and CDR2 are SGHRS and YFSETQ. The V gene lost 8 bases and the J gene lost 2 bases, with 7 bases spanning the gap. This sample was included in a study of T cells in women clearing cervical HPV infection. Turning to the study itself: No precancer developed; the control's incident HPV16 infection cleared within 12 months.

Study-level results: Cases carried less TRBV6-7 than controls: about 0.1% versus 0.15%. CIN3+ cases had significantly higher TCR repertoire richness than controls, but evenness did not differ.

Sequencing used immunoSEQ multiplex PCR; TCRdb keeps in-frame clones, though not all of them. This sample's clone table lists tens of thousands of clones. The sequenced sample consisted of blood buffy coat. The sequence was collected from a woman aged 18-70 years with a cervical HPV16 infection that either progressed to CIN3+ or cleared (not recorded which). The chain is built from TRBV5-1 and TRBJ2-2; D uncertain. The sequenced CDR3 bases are TGCGCCAGTAGAGATAACACCGGGGAG. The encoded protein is CASRDNTGE. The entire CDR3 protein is CASRDNTGELFF.